Presented here are 18 T cell receptor beta chains from one specimen sequenced in a study of blood T cell repertoires in COVID-19. Sequencing was performed with immunoSEQ multiplex PCR; in TCRdb, only in-frame clones are kept and a portion is missing. The repertoire consists of 390,000 or so clones, with around 90% occurring once and the leading ten covering around 6.3%. Material: peripheral blood. All receptors derive from a man aged 18 to 35 with active or convalescent COVID-19.

The V and J genes are TRBV7-2 and TRBJ1-1; perhaps TRBD1 as D (6 bases). V was shortened by 5 bases and J by 2 bases, with 15 bases between the two germline ends. This CDR3 comprises 15 residues. Germline V gene sequence: CDR1 SGHTA, CDR2 FQGNSA. CDR3 in DNA: TGTGCCAGCAGCGTTAGAAGACAGGTTAACACTGAAGCTTTCTTT. Its translation is CASSVRRQVNTEAFF.

This sequence joins TRBV14 and TRBJ1-2, with TRBD1 identical over 9 bases. The CDR3 length is 14 residues. V was pared by 4 bases and J by 8 bases, with 8 bases of the junction left unmatched. Germline values: CDR1 SGHDN, CDR2 FVKESK. The DNA of the CDR3 is TGTGCCAGCAGCCCGGGACAGGGCGTGGGCGGCTACACCTTC. Translating gives CASSPGQGVGGYTF. Full variable domain (missing parts from reference TRBV14 and TRBJ1-2): EAGVTQFPSHSVIEKGQTVTLRCDPISGHDNLYWYRRVMGKEIKFLLHFVKESKQDESGMPNNRFLAERTGGTYSTLKVQPAELEDSGVYFCASSPGQGVGGYTFGSGTRLTVV.

This clone appeared once. The rearrangement uses TRBV7-2 and TRBJ1-6, with D perhaps TRBD1 (6 bases). V dropped 8 bases and J dropped 5 bases, with 19 bases sitting between them. CDR1 and CDR2 from the germline V gene are SGHTA and FQGNSA. This CDR3 is 16 amino acids long. The CDR3 reads CASLPRGASNNSPLHF. The CDR3 bases are TGTGCCAGCCTTCCCAGGGGAGCCTCAAATAATTCACCCCTCCACTTT.

This sequence joins TRBV9 and TRBJ2-7, with D maybe TRBD1 (5 bases). Germline V gene lookup returns CDR1 SGDLS and CDR2 YYNGEE. There are 16 residues in the CDR3. Trimming stripped 3 bases from V and 5 bases from J, with 21 bases between. The CDR3 reads CASSAPSSSLGDEQYF. The CDR3 nucleotides read TGTGCCAGCAGCGCTCCCAGTAGCAGTCTAGGGGACGAGCAGTACTTC.

The chain has TRBV6-5 and TRBJ1-6, with 8 bases that match TRBD1. The CDR3 is 14 amino acids. The J segment lost 6 bases and the V segment lost 5 bases, leaving 3 bases of the junction unmatched. Germline-derived CDR1 and CDR2 are MNHEY and SVGAGI. As DNA, the CDR3 is TGTGCCAGCAGTCAGGGGGCGGGTAATTCACCCCTCCACTTT. This codes for CASSQGAGNSPLHF.

The chain joins TRBV24-1 to TRBJ2-4, with D tentatively TRBD1 (5 bases). This CDR3 comprises 15 residues. Trimming shortened V by 1 base and J by 4 bases, and 10 bases separated the two germline ends. Germline V gives CDR1 KGHDR, CDR2 SFDVKD. CDR3 amino acids: CATSDLEDIKNIQYF. The CDR3 bases are TGTGCCACCAGTGATTTAGAGGACATTAAAAACATTCAGTACTTC.

This chain links TRBV14 with TRBJ2-6; D gene uncertain. The germline gives CDR1 SGHDN, CDR2 FVKESK. V was trimmed by 1 base and J by 1 base, leaving 5 bases between them. The CDR3 sequence is 15 residues long. This chain's CDR3 is CASSQGGSGANVLTF. CDR3 DNA sequence: TGTGCCAGCAGCCAAGGAGGATCTGGGGCCAACGTCCTGACTTTC.

J is TRBJ2-7 and V is TRBV6-6; unclear D gene. CDR3 length: 13 amino acids. V lost 7 bases and J 2 bases, leaving 12 bases between the germline ends. CDR1 MNHNY and CDR2 SVGAGI come from the germline V gene (reference sequence). The CDR3 spells CASTSSDPYEQYF. The CDR3 bases are TGTGCCAGCACCTCGAGCGATCCCTACGAGCAGTACTTC.

The rearrangement joins TRBV4-2 to TRBJ2-7; 12 bases line up with TRBD2. The CDR3 runs 16 residues. V lost 2 bases to trimming and J lost 2 bases; unmatched junction nucleotides: 4. CDR1 and CDR2 (germline): LGHNA, YNFKEQ. CDR3 loop: CASSQPSGRVTYEQYF. The CDR3 nucleotides are TGTGCCAGCAGCCAACCTAGCGGGAGGGTAACCTACGAGCAGTACTTC.

The rearrangement uses TRBV19 and TRBJ1-1; D is possibly TRBD1 (5 bases). The CDR3 loop spans 14 amino acids. Per the germline V gene, CDR1 is LNHDA and CDR2 is SQIVND (reference sequence). With 2 bases removed from V and 6 bases from J, the gap between germline ends came to 13 bases. For the CDR3, the DNA is TGTGCCAGTAGTATACCCAGGGATATAGCTGAAGCTTTCTTT. Translation: CASSIPRDIAEAFF.

The chain links TRBV6-5 to TRBJ2-1, with TRBD2 identical over 8 bases. Per germline, CDR1 MNHEY and CDR2 SVGAGI. The CDR3 is 15 amino acids. After removal of 6 bases from V and 6 bases from J, the junction contained 10 bases not matched to a gene. CDR3 in DNA: TGTGCCAGCAGAGACTACGCGGGAGGATTCAATGAGCAGTTCTTC. Its translation is CASRDYAGGFNEQFF.

About this clone: The junction departs from germline at one end; a sequencing error may be responsible. The chain links TRBV2 to TRBJ1-1; D unresolved. The CDR3 runs to 10 residues. CDR1 and CDR2 from the germline V gene are SNHLY and FYNNEI. This CDR3 is CASSTTLPLF. CDR3 nucleotide sequence: TGTGCCAGCAGTACGACACTGCCCCTCTTT.

The rearrangement links TRBV28 to TRBJ2-3; 8 bases are shared with TRBD1. V lost 6 bases, J lost 8 bases, and 7 bases stayed unmatched. The CDR3 loop spans 13 amino acids. CDR1 and CDR2 (germline): MDHEN, SYDVKM. The chain's CDR3 is CASSRQGSGTQYF. The DNA for the CDR3 is TGTGCCAGCAGCCGACAGGGGTCGGGTACGCAGTATTTT.

The gene calls are TRBV18 and TRBJ1-1; D possibly corresponds to TRBD1 (5 bases). V was shortened by 4 bases and J by 1 base, with 13 bases between the two germline ends. The CDR3 has 15 residues. Per the germline V gene, CDR1 is KGHSH and CDR2 is LQKENI. The CDR3 sequence: CASSLGQGWNTEAFF. Written as DNA, the CDR3 is TGTGCCAGCTCACTCGGGCAGGGATGGAACACTGAAGCTTTCTTT.

This chain joins TRBV10-3 and TRBJ2-7; 10 bases agree with TRBD1. Trimming cost V 3 bases and J 4 bases; bases outside gene matches: 6. CDR3 size: 15 residues. The germline CDR1 and CDR2 sequences are ENHRY and SYGVKD. DNA of the CDR3: TGTGCCATCAGTGATGCCGGGACAGGGGAGTACGAGCAGTACTTC. This gives the protein CAISDAGTGEYEQYF.

The V call is TRBV6-5, the J call TRBJ1-6; possibly TRBD1 for D (6 bases). Trimming cost V 6 bases and J 6 bases, with 12 bases left between them. The germline V gene encodes CDR1 MNHEY and CDR2 SVGAGI. The CDR3 spans 14 residues. CDR3 in DNA: TGTGCCAGCAGGGACCACAGGGTTAATTCACCCCTCCACTTT. Its translation is CASRDHRVNSPLHF.

The rearrangement uses TRBV6-2 or TRBV6-3 and TRBJ1-5; 9 nucleotides align to TRBD1. Per germline, CDR1 MNHEY and CDR2 SVGEGT. The CDR3 is 16 amino acids. V was clipped by 2 bases and J by 3 bases; unmatched bases: 5. CDR3 sequence reads: CASSYRGQGANQPQHF. The CDR3 DNA reads TGTGCCAGCAGTTACAGGGGACAGGGTGCCAATCAGCCCCAGCATTTT.

V and J are TRBV28 and TRBJ2-1, with D possibly TRBD2 on 6 matching bases. CDR3 length: 15 residues. Germline CDR1 is MDHEN and CDR2 is SYDVKM. Trimming removed 6 bases from V and 4 bases from J, with 16 bases in between. As DNA, the CDR3 is TGTGCCAGCAGCCAAGACGGGACTCGATACAATGAGCAGTTCTTC. As protein: CASSQDGTRYNEQFF. The complete variable domain, with remaining parts taken from reference TRBV28 and TRBJ2-1, reads DVKVTQSSRYLVKRTGEKVFLECVQDMDHENMFWYRQDPGLGLRLIYFSYDVKMKEKGDIPEGYSVSREKKERFSLILESASTNQTSMYLCASSQDGTRYNEQFFGPGTRLTVL.